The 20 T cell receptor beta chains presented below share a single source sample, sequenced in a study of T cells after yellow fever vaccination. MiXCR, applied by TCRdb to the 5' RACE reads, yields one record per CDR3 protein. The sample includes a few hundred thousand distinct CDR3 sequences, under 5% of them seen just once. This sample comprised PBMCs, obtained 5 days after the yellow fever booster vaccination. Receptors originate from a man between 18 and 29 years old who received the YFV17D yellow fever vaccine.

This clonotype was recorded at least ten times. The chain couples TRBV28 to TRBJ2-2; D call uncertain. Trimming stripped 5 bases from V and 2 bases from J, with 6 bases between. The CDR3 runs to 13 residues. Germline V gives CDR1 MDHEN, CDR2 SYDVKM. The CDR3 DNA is TGTGCCAGCAGTAGAGAAAACACCGGGGAGCTGTTTTTT. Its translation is CASSRENTGELFF. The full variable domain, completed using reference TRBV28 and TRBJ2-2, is DVKVTQSSRYLVKRTGEKVFLECVQDMDHENMFWYRQDPGLGLRLIYFSYDVKMKEKGDIPEGYSVSREKKERFSLILESASTNQTSMYLCASSRENTGELFFGEGSRLTVL.

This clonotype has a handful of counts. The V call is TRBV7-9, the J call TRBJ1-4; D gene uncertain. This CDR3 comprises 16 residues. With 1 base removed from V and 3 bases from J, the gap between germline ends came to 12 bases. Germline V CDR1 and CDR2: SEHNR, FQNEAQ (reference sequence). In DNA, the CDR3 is TGTGCCAGCAGCTTAGAACTAGAGGTGCCTAATGAAAAACTGTTTTTT. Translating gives CASSLELEVPNEKLFF. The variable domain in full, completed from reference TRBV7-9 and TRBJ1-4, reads DTGVSQNPRHKITKRGQNVTFRCDPISEHNRLYWYRQTLGQGPEFLTYFQNEAQLEKSRLLSDRFSAERPKGSFSTLEIQRTEQGDSAMYLCASSLELEVPNEKLFFGSGTQLSVL.

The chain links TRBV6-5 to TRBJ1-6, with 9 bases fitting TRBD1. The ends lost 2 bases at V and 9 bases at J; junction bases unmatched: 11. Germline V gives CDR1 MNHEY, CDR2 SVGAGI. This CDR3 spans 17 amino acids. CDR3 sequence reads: CASSYQSHRGRSSPLHF. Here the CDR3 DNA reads TGTGCCAGCAGTTACCAGTCGCACAGGGGGCGAAGTTCACCCCTCCACTTT.

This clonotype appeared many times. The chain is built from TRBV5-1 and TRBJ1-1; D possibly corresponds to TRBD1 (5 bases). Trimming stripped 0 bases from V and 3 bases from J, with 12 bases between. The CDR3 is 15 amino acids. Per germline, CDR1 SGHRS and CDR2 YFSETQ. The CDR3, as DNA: TGCGCCAGCAGCTTGGCCGGGGGACGCGACACTGAAGCTTTCTTT. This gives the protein CASSLAGGRDTEAFF.

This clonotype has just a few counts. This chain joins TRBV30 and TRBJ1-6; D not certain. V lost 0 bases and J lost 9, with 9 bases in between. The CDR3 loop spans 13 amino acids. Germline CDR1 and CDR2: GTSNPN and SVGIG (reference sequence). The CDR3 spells CAWSVSGGSPLHF. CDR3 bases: TGTGCCTGGAGTGTATCGGGTGGTTCACCCCTCCACTTT.

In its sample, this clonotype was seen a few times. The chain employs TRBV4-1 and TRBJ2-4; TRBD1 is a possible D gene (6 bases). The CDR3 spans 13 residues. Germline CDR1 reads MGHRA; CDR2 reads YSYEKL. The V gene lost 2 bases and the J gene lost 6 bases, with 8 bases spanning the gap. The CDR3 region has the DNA TGCGCCAGCAGCCAAACAGGGAGAAACATTCAGTACTTC. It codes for CASSQTGRNIQYF.

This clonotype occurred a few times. The CDR3 DNA follows: TGTGCCAGCAGCCCGACAGGGAAGGATACGCAGTATTTT. It is translated as CASSPTGKDTQYF. V and J are TRBV28 and TRBJ2-3; 7 positions match TRBD1. The CDR3 runs 13 residues. The J segment lost 6 bases and the V segment lost 6 bases, leaving 6 bases of the junction unmatched. Germline V gene sequence: CDR1 MDHEN, CDR2 SYDVKM.

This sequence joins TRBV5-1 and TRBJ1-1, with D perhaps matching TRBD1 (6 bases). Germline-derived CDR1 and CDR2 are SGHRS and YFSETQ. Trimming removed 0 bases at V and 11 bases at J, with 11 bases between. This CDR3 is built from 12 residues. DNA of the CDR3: TGCGCCAGCAGCTTGGTTGAGGGGGAGGCTTTCTTT. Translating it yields CASSLVEGEAFF.

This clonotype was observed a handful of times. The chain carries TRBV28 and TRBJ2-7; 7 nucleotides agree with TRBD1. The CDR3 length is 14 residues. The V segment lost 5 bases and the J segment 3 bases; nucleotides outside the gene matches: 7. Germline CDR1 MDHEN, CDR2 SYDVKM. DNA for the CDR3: TGTGCCAGCAGTGCAGGGGGTCGGGGCTACGAGCAGTACGTC. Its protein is CASSAGGRGYEQYV.

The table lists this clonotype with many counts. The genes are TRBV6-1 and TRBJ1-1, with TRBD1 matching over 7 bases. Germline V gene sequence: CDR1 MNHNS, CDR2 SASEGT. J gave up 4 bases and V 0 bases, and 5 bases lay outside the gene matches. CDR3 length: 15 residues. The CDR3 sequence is CASSEAPTGATEAFF. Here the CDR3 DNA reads TGTGCCAGCAGTGAAGCGCCAACAGGGGCCACTGAAGCTTTCTTT.

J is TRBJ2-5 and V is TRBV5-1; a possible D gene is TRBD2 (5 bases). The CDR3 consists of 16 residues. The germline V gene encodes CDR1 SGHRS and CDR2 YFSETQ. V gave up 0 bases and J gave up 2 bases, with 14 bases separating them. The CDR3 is CASSLVISSLQETQYF. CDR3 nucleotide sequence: TGCGCCAGCAGCTTGGTCATATCTAGCCTGCAAGAGACCCAGTACTTC.

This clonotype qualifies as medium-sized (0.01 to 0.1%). The CDR3, as DNA: TGCAGTGCTTCGACTAGCGGGGGGGCCGGTTTTAACGAGCAGTACTTC. It yields the protein CSASTSGGAGFNEQYF. V gene TRBV20-1 combines with J gene TRBJ2-7, with 14 bases identical to TRBD2. Germline V gene sequence: CDR1 DFQATT, CDR2 SNEGSKA (reference sequence). This CDR3 has 16 residues. The junction had 11 bases not matched to a gene; V was cut back by 5 bases and J by 5 bases.

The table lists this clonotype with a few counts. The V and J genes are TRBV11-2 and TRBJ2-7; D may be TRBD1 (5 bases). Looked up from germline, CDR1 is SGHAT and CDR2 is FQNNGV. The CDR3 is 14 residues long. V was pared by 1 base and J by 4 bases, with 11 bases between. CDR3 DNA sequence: TGTGCCAGCAGCTTAGGCAGGGATTGGTACGAGCAGTACGTC. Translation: CASSLGRDWYEQYV.

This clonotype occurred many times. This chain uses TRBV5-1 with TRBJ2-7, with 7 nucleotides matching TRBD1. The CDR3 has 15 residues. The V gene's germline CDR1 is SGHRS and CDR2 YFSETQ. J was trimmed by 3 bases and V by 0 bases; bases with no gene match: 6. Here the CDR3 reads CASSLGGGGNYEQYF. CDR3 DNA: TGCGCCAGCAGCTTGGGAGGGGGCGGAAACTACGAGCAGTACTTC.

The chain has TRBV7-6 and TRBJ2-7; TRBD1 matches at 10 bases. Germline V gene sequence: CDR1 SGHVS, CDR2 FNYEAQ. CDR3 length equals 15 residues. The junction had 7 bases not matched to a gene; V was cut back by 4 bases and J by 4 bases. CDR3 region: CASSSQTGGIYEQYF. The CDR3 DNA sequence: TGTGCCAGCAGCTCGCAGACAGGGGGCATTTACGAGCAGTACTTC.

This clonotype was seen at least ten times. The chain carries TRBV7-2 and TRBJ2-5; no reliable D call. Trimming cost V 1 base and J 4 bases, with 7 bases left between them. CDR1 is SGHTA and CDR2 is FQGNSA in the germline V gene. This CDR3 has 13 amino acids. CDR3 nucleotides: TGTGCCAGCAGCTTAGACTTGGCAGAGACCCAGTACTTC. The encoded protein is CASSLDLAETQYF.

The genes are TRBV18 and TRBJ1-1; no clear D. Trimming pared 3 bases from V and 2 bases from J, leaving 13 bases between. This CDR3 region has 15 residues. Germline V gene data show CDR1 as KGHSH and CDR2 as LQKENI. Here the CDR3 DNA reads TGTGCCAGCTCACCGACGCAACTGCCAAACACTGAAGCTTTCTTT. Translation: CASSPTQLPNTEAFF.

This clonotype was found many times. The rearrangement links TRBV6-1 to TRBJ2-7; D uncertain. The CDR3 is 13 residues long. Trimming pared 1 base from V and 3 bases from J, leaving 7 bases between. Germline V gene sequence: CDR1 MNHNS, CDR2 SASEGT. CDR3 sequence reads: CASSEGDLYEQYF. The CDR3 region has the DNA TGTGCCAGCAGTGAAGGAGACCTCTACGAGCAGTACTTC.

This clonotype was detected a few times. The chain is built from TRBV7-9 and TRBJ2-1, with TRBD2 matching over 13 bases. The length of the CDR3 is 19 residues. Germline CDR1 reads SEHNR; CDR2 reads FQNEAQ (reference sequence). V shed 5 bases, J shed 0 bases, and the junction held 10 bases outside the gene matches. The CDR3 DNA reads TGTGCCAGCAGCCCCCCACTAGCGGGGGGGTTAAGCTCCTACAATGAGCAGTTCTTC. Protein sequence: CASSPPLAGGLSSYNEQFF. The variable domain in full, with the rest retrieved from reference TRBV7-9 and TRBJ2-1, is DTGVSQNPRHKITKRGQNVTFRCDPISEHNRLYWYRQTLGQGPEFLTYFQNEAQLEKSRLLSDRFSAERPKGSFSTLEIQRTEQGDSAMYLCASSPPLAGGLSSYNEQFFGPGTRLTVL.

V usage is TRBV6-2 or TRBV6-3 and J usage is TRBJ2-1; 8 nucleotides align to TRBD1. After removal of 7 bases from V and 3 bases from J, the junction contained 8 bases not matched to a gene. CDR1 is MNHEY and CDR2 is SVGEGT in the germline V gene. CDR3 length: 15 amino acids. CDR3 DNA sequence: TGTGCCAGCAATCCCGACAGGGGAAACTACAATGAGCAGTTCTTC. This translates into CASNPDRGNYNEQFF.